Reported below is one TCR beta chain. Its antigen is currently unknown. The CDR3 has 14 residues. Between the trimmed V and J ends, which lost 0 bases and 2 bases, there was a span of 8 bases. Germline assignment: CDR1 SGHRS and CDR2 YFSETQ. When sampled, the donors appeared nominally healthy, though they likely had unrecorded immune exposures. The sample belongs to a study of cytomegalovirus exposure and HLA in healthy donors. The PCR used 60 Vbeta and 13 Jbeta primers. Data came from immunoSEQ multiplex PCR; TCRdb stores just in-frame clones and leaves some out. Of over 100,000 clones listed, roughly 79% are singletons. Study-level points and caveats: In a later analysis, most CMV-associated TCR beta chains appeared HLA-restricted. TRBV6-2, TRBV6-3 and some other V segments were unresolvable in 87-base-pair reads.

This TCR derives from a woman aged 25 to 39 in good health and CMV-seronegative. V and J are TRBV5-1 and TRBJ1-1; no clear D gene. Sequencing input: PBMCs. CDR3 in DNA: TGCGCCAGCAGCTTGGAAGCGGTAAACACTGAAGCTTTCTTT. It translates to CASSLEAVNTEAFF.